The clone carrying this TCR beta chain was counted between two and nine times. What it binds is not known. Trimming removed 5 bases from V and 5 bases from J; junction bases left unmatched: 11. The CDR3 is 16 amino acids. Germline values: CDR1 SGHTA, CDR2 FQGTGA. TCRdb passed the reads through MiXCR, listing each CDR3 protein once. This sample yields some 99,000 distinct CDR3 sequences, of which 25% to 30% are seen a single time; roughly 81% belongs to the top ten. The sample originates from a study of T cell repertoires in cytomegalovirus infection. This clonotype was sampled from a human donor in good health (CMV status not recorded). Some clones in this sample may be carry-over from other donors' samples. This specimen consisted of CD8+ T cells from cultured PBMCs, obtained from culture after CMV antigen stimulation. The chain combines TRBV7-3 with TRBJ2-2, with 7 bases fitting TRBD2. CDR3 amino acids: CASSLSLGGETGELFF. The CDR3 nucleotides read TGTGCCAGCAGCCTCTCACTTGGGGGGGAGACCGGGGAGCTGTTTTTT.